The present T cell receptor beta chain was sequenced within a study of blood T cell repertoires in COVID-19. On the study more broadly: Both acute and convalescent COVID-19 samples were obtained from the United States, Italy and Spain.

This clone was recorded a few times. In the authors' workflow: The assay estimated nucleated cells by amplifying reference gene primers. Some clones are missing from TCRdb's copy, which holds only in-frame ones; the method was immunoSEQ multiplex PCR. That table gives V, J and clone size, and the DNA gave D and trimming. The repertoire holds tens of thousands of clones, with about 80% as singletons. J lost 0 bases, V lost 4 bases, and 15 bases had no gene match. Germline lookup yields CDR1 LNHDA and CDR2 SQIVND (reference sequence). This CDR3 contains 19 residues. The chain has TRBV19 and TRBJ1-3; 7 bases line up with TRBD1. This receptor was identified in a man aged 50 or older with active or convalescent COVID-19. Sequenced input: peripheral blood. The chain's CDR3 is CASSNRDRESIRSGNTIYF. The CDR3 bases are TGTGCCAGTAGTAACCGGGACAGAGAGTCAATTCGCTCTGGAAACACCATATATTTT.